This T cell receptor beta chain is drawn from a study of cytomegalovirus exposure and HLA in healthy donors. Per germline, CDR1 GTSNPN and CDR2 SVGIG (reference sequence). This CDR3 has 13 amino acids. V lost 2 bases and J 14 bases, leaving 16 bases between the germline ends. With regard to this clone: Antigen: not known.

General study findings and limits: As confirmed in vitro, three CMV-associated chains were specific for CMV antigens.

PCR amplification relied on 60 Vbeta primers (plus 13 Jbeta primers). Profiling relied on immunoSEQ multiplex PCR, and the TCRdb table lists in-frame clones only, not all of them. The sample has about 200,000 clones, 82% seen once; the top ten hold less than 3%. The chain joins TRBV30 to TRBJ1-6; D gene ambiguous. Sequenced: PBMCs. This TCR came from a woman aged 40 to 50 in good health and CMV-seronegative. The CDR3 region has the DNA TGTGCCTGGAGTTCCAGCGGACTTGGGGCCCTCCACTTT. Protein: CAWSSSGLGALHF.